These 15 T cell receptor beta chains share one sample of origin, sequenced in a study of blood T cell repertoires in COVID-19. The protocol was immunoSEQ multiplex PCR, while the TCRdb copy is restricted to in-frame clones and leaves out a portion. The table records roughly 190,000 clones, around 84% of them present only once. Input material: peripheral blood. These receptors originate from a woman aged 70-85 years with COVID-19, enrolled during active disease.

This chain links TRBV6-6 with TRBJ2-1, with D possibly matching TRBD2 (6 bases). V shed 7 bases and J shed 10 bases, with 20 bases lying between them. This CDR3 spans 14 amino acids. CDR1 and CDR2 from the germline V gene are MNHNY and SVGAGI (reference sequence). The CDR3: CASTSVADAQEQFF. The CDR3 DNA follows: TGTGCCAGCACCAGCGTAGCGGACGCCCAAGAGCAGTTCTTC.

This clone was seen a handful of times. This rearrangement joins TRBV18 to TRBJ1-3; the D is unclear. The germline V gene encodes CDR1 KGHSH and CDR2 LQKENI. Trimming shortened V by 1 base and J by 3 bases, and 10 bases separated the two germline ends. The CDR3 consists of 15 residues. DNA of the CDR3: TGTGCCAGCTCACCACAGGACGGAGGTGGAAACACCATATATTTT. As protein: CASSPQDGGGNTIYF.

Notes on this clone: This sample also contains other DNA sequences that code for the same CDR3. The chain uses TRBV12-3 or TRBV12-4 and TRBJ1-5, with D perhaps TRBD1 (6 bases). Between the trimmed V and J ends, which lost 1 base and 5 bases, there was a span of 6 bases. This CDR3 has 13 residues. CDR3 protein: CASSLDRDQPQHF. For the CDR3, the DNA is TGTGCCAGCAGTTTAGACAGGGATCAGCCCCAGCATTTT.

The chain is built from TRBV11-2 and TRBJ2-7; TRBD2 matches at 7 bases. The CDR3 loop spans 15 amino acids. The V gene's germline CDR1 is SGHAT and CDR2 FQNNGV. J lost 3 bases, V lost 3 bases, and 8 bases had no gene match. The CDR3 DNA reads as TGTGCCAGCAGCTTTAGGGGCGGGAGAAACTACGAGCAGTACTTC. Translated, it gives CASSFRGGRNYEQYF.

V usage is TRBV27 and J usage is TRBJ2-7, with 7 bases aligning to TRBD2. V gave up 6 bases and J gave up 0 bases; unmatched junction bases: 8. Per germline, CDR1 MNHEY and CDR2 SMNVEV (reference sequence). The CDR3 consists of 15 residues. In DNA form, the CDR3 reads TGTGCCAGCAGAGACTCTAGCGGAAACTCCTACGAGCAGTACTTC. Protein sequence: CASRDSSGNSYEQYF.

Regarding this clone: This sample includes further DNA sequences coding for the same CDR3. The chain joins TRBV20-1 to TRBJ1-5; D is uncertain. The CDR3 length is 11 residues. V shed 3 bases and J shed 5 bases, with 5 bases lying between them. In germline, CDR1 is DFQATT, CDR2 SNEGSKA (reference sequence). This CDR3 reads CSASPDQPQHF. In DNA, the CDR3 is TGCAGTGCTAGTCCCGATCAGCCCCAGCATTTT.

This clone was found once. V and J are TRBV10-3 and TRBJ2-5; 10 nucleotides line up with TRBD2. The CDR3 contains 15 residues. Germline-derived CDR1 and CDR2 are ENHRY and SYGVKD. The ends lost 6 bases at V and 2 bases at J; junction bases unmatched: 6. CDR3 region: CAISASGLAQETQYF. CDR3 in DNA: TGTGCCATCAGCGCTTCGGGACTAGCGCAAGAGACCCAGTACTTC.

The DNA of the CDR3 is TGCGCCAGCAGCTCGCTAGCGGGGGCGGCCGTAGGCACCGGGGAGCTGTTTTTT. Its translation: CASSSLAGAAVGTGELFF. This chain uses TRBV5-1 with TRBJ2-2, with TRBD2 matching 10 bases. The CDR3 spans 18 residues. Germline trimming cut 3 bases from V and 4 bases from J; bases unmatched to any gene: 12. Germline-derived CDR1 and CDR2 are SGHRS and YFSETQ.

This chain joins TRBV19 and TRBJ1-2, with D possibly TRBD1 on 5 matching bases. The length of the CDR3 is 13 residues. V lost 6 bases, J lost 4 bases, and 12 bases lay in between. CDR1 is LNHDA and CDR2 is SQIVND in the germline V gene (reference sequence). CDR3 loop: CASSLTAGYGYTF. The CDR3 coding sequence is TGTGCCAGTAGCTTGACAGCGGGCTATGGCTACACCTTC.

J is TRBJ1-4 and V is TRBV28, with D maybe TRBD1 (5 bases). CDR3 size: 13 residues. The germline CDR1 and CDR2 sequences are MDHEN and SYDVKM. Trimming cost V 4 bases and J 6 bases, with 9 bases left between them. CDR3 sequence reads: CASSSREDEKLFF. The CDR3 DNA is TGTGCCAGCAGTTCCAGGGAGGATGAAAAACTGTTTTTT.

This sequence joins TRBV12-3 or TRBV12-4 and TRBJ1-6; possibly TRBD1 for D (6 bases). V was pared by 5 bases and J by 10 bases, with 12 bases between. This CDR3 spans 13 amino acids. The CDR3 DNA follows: TGTGCCAGCAGTGTGACAGGAGACTCACCCCTCCACTTT. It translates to CASSVTGDSPLHF.

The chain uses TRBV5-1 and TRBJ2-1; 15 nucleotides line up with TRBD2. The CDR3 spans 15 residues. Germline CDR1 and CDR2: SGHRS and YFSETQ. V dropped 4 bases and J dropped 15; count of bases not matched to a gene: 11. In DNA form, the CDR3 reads TGCGCCAGCAGCCTGGGACTAGCGGGGGGCTACCTTGGGTTCTTC. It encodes CASSLGLAGGYLGFF.

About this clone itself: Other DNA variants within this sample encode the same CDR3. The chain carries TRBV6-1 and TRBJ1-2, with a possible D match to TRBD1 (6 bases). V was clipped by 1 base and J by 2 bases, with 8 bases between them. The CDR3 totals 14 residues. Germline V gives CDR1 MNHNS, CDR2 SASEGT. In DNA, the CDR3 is TGTGCCAGCAGTGAAGGGGGGACAAACTATGGCTACACCTTC. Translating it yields CASSEGGTNYGYTF.

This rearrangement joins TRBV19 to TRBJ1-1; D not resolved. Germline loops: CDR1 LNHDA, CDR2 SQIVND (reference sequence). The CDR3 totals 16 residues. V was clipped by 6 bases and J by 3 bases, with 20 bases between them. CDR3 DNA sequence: TGTGCCAGTAGCCAACGGGGTTCAAAAGGGTACACTGAAGCTTTCTTT. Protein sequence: CASSQRGSKGYTEAFF.

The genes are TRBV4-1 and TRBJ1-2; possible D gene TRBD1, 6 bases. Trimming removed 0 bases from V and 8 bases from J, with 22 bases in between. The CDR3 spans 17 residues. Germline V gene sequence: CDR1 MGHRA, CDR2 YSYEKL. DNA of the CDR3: TGCGCCAGCAGCCAAGATTTCAGAACAGGGAGTCTCTCCGGCTACACCTTC. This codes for CASSQDFRTGSLSGYTF.